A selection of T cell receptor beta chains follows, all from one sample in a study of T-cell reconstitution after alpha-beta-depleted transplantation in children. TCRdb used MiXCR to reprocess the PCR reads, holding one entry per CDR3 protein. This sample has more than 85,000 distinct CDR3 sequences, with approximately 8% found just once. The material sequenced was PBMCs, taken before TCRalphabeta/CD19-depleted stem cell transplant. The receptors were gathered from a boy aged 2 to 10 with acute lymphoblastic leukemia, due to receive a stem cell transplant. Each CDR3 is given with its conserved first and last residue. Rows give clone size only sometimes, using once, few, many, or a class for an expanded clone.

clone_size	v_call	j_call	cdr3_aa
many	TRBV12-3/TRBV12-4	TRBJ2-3	CASSRVGDTQYF
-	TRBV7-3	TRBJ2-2	CASRHANTGELFF
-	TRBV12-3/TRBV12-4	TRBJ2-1	CASSPRVSPIEQFF
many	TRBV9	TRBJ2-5	CASSVDVEQETQYF
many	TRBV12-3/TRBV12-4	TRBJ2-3	CASSLSLAGESADTQYF
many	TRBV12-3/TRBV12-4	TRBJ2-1	CASIISTSGGHYNEQFF
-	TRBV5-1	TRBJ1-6	CASSRAGQGNSPLHF
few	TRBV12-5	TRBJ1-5	CASGPKPGQGAQSNQPQHF
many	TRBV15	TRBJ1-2	CATSRGGTAIYGYTF
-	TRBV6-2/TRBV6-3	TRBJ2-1	CANPRDLNEQFF
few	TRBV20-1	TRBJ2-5	CSAYRGETQYF
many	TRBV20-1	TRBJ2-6	CSARQAPGANVLTF
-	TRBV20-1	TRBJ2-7	CSARDRSSWEQYF
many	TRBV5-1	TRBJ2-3	CASSGSGRVSDTQYF
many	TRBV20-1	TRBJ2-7	CSASGPYSYEQYF
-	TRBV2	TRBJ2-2	CASTEAPRAGELFF
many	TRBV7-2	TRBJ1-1	CASTFMGQNTEAFF
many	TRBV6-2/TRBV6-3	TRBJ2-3	CASSYSTGTSGGADGVDTQYF
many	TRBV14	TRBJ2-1	CASRETSGSYNEQFF
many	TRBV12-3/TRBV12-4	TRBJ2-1	CASSLRLGGNNEQFF
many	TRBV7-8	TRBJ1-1	CASSRGVVTNTEAFF
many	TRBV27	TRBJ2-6	CASSLSGQGYSGANVLTF
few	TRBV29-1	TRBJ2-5	CSANDGGGVTQYF
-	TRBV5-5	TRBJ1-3	CASSPTDGNTIYF
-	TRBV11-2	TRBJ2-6	CASSLPRGATYSGANVLTF
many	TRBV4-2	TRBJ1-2	CASSQVLGDYGYTF
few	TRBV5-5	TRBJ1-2	CASSSRVGRYGYTF
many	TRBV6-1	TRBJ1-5	CASSEEEGGNQPQHF
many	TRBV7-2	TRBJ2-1	CASSLQRYNEQFF
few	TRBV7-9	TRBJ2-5	CASSLRGGLQETQYF
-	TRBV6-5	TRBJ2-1	CASFPGYTYNEQFF
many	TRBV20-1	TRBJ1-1	CSARSLGQGAMNTEAFF
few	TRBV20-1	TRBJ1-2	CSARDRGARGYTF
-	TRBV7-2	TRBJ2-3	CASSLASGGLSTDTQYF
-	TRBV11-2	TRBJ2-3	CASSLDQSGSDTQYF
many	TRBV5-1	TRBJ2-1	CASRRDNMDEQFF
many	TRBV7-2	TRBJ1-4	CASSLVGAATNEKLFF
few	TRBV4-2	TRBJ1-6	CASSQDPGGWSPLHF
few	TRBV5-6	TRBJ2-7	CASSLYRGSYEQYF
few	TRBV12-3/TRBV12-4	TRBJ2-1	CASSQGTYNEQFF
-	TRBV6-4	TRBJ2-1	CASSDSTTAEQFF
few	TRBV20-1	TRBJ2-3	CSAPQRGRDTQYF
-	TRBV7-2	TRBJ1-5	CASSPHSNQPQHF
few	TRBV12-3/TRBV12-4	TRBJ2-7	CASTGQGSHEQYF
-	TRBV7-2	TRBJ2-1	CASSLGDKRQFF
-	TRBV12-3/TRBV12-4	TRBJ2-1	CASSLVGSAGDEQFF
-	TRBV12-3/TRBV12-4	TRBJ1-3	CASRGNTIYF
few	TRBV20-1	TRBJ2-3	CSARDRTRSTDTQYF
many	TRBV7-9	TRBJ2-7	CASSFREDRVSEQYF
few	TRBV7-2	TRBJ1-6	CASSALRRALHF
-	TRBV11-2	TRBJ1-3	CASSLVRTPGGNTIYF
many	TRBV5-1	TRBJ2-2	CASSSLDRGLGELFF